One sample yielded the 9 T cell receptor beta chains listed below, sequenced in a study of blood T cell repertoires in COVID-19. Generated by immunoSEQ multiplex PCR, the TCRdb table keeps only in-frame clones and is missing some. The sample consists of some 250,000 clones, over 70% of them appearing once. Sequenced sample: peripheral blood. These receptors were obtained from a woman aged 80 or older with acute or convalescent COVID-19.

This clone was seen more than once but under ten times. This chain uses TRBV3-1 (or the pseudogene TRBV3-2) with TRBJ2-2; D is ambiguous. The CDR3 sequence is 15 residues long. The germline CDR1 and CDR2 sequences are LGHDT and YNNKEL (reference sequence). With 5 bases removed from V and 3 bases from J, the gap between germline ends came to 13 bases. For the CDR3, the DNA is TGTGCCAGCAGCTCTAGGTCACCCCACACCGGGGAGCTGTTTTTT. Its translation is CASSSRSPHTGELFF.

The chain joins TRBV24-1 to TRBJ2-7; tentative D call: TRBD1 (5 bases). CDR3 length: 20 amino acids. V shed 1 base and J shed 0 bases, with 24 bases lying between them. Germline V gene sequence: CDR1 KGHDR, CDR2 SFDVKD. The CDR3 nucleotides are TGTGCCACCAGTGATTTAAGAATTCCAGGGATGTCCTCCTTCTCCTACGAGCAGTACTTC. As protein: CATSDLRIPGMSSFSYEQYF.

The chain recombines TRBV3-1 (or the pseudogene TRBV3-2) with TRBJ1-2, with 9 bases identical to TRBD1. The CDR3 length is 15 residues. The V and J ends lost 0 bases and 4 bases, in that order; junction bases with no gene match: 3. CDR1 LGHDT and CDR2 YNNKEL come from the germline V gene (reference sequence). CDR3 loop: CASSQEVTGGYGYTF. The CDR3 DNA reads TGTGCCAGCAGCCAAGAAGTGACAGGGGGCTATGGCTACACCTTC.

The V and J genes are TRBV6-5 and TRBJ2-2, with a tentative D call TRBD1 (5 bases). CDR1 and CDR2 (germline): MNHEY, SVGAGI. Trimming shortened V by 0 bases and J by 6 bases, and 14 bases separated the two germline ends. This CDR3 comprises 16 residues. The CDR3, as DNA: TGTGCCAGCAGTTACTCGTTTGGGGCCGGTGCCGGGGAGCTGTTTTTT. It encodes CASSYSFGAGAGELFF.

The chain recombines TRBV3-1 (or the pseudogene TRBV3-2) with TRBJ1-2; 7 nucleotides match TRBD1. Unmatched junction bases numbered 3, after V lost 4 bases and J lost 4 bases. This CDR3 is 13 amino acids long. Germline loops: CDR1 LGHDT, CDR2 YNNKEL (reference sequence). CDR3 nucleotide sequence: TGTGCCAGCAGCCCGGACAGGAGCTATGGCTACACCTTC. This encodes CASSPDRSYGYTF.

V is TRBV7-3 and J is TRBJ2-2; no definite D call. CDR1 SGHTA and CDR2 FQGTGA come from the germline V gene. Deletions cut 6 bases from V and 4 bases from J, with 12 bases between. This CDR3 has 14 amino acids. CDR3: CASSFNPSTGELFF. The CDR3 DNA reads TGTGCCAGCAGTTTTAACCCCAGCACCGGGGAGCTGTTTTTT.

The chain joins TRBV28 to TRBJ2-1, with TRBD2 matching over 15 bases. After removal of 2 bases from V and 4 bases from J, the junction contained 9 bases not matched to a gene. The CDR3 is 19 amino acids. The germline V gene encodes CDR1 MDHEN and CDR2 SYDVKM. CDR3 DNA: TGTGCCAGCAGTTTACCTGGACTAGCGGGAGGGCAAACTTACAATGAGCAGTTCTTC. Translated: CASSLPGLAGGQTYNEQFF.

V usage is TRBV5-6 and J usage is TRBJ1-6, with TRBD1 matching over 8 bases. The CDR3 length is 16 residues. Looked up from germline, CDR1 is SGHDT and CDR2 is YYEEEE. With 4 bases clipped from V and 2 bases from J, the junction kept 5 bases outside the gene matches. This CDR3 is CASSGGQGPYNSPLHF. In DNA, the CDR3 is TGTGCCAGCAGCGGCGGACAGGGCCCCTATAATTCACCCCTCCACTTT.

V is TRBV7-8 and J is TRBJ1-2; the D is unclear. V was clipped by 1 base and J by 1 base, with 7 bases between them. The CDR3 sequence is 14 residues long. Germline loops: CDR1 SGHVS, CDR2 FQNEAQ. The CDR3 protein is CASSLGSHNYGYTF. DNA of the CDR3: TGTGCCAGCAGCTTAGGGTCACATAACTATGGCTACACCTTC.